This T cell receptor beta chain was recorded in a study of blood T cell repertoires in COVID-19. Study processing details: Quantification of nucleated cells was approximated via reference gene primer amplification. Sequencing used immunoSEQ multiplex PCR; TCRdb keeps in-frame clones, though not all of them. D and trimming were read from the DNA, whereas the V and J calls and clone size are those reported in that table. Of about 300,000 clones in the sample, 88% are singletons; the top ten hold roughly 9.1%. This TCR came from a man younger than 35 with active or convalescent COVID-19. The sample was peripheral blood.

The CDR3 loop is CASSSPGQGARRNYGYTF. The CDR3 DNA follows: TGTGCCAGCAGCTCCCCGGGACAGGGGGCACGGAGGAACTATGGCTACACCTTC. The chain couples TRBV5-6 to TRBJ1-2; 12 bases line up with TRBD1. The V and J ends lost 3 bases and 2 bases, in that order; junction bases with no gene match: 11. Germline lookup yields CDR1 SGHDT and CDR2 YYEEEE. The CDR3 runs 18 residues.